This is a list of T cell receptor beta chains from one sample in a study of blood T cell repertoires in COVID-19. Sequencing used immunoSEQ multiplex PCR; TCRdb keeps in-frame clones, though not all of them. Of 55,000 to 65,000 clones in the sample, around 80% were seen once. The sequencing sample was made of peripheral blood. The receptors originated from a man between 60 and 75 years old with acute or convalescent COVID-19. The CDR3 runs from the conserved cysteine through the conserved F or W. The D gene is left open where the match is weak. The size field is filled for only some rows; it gives once, few, many or a size class.

cdr3_aa cdr3_nt clone_size j_call v_call d_call
CASSEGQTALGNTIYF TGTGCCAGCAGTGAAGGACAAACTGCTCTTGGAAACACCATATATTTT NA TRBJ1-3 TRBV2 NA
CASSVNAAYGYTF TGTGCCAGCAGTGTCAACGCGGCCTATGGCTACACCTTC NA TRBJ1-2 TRBV12-3/TRBV12-4 NA
CASSQVEGADGYTF TGTGCCAGCAGCCAAGTTGAGGGGGCGGATGGCTACACCTTC NA TRBJ1-2 TRBV14 TRBD1
CASSDSTNYGYTF TGTGCCAGCAGTGACAGTACTAACTATGGCTACACCTTC NA TRBJ1-2 TRBV27 NA
CARSLFRRKSTEAFF TGTGCCAGAAGCTTGTTTCGCCGAAAGAGCACTGAAGCTTTCTTT NA TRBJ1-1 TRBV5-3 NA
CASSLAEETVAFF TGTGCCAGCAGCTTAGCAGAGGAAACGGTAGCTTTCTTT NA TRBJ1-1 TRBV7-8 NA
CAWKRDTEAFF TGTGCCTGGAAGAGGGACACTGAAGCTTTCTTT NA TRBJ1-1 TRBV30 NA
CASSQGGTGGFNEQFF TGTGCCAGCAGCCAAGGGGGGACGGGGGGGTTTAATGAGCAGTTCTTC NA TRBJ2-1 TRBV4-2 TRBD2
CASSLSANRGETQYF TGCGCCAGCAGCTTGTCGGCCAACCGGGGGGAGACCCAGTACTTC NA TRBJ2-5 TRBV5-1 NA
CASSLEQFF TGTGCCAGCAGCCTTGAGCAGTTCTTC NA TRBJ2-1 TRBV7-9 NA
CASSLRTMGQVSYNEQFF TGTGCCAGCAGCTTACGCACTATGGGACAGGTCTCCTACAATGAGCAGTTCTTC NA TRBJ2-1 TRBV7-2 TRBD1
CSVDRGAAYGYTF TGCAGCGTTGACCGGGGGGCGGCTTATGGCTACACCTTC NA TRBJ1-2 TRBV29-1 NA
CASDSRLASTDTQYF TGTGCCAGCGATAGTAGGCTAGCAAGCACAGATACGCAGTATTTT NA TRBJ2-3 TRBV7-2 NA
CATSDPNDYTDTQYF TGTGCCACCAGTGATCCGAACGACTACACAGATACGCAGTATTTT NA TRBJ2-3 TRBV24-1 NA
CATSDPIQNTGELFF TGTGCCACCAGTGATCCAATACAGAACACCGGGGAGCTGTTTTTT NA TRBJ2-2 TRBV24-1 NA
CASSQDLGSGGSNEQFF TGTGCCAGCAGCCAAGATCTAGGTAGCGGGGGCTCGAATGAGCAGTTCTTC NA TRBJ2-1 TRBV4-2 TRBD2
CASKSGQGGETQYF TGTGCCAGCAAGAGTGGACAGGGTGGAGAGACCCAGTACTTC NA TRBJ2-5 TRBV28 TRBD1
CSVYSGENEQYF TGCAGCGTTTATTCGGGGGAGAACGAGCAGTACTTC NA TRBJ2-7 TRBV29-1 NA
CASSPASGGYEQYF TGTGCCAGCTCACCAGCTAGCGGGGGGTACGAGCAGTACTTC NA TRBJ2-7 TRBV18 TRBD2
CASSPSGQGNSPLHF TGTGCCAGCAGTCCTTCGGGGCAGGGGAATTCACCCCTCCACTTT NA TRBJ1-6 TRBV28 NA
CASSPPRVRDTEAFF TGTGCCAGCAGCCCTCCCAGGGTACGAGACACTGAAGCTTTCTTT once TRBJ1-1 TRBV7-2 NA
CATSLRGGVGGYTF TGTGCCACCAGCCTAAGGGGGGGGGTCGGTGGCTACACCTTC NA TRBJ1-2 TRBV15 NA
CASSLGLKETQYF TGCGCCAGCAGCTTGGGACTAAAAGAGACCCAGTACTTC NA TRBJ2-5 TRBV5-1 NA
CASSLGSDRGSYGYTF TGTGCCAGCAGCTTAGGCTCCGACAGGGGCAGCTATGGCTACACCTTC NA TRBJ1-2 TRBV7-2 TRBD1
CASSLDNNYGYTF TGTGCCAGCAGCTTGGACAATAACTATGGCTACACCTTC NA TRBJ1-2 TRBV5-6 NA
CASSEGQGGGEKLFF TGCGCCAGCAGCGAGGGACAGGGAGGAGGTGAAAAACTGTTTTTT NA TRBJ1-4 TRBV5-1 TRBD1
CASSFFTGSQYF TGTGCCAGCAGTTTTTTCACGGGGTCTCAGTACTTC NA TRBJ2-7 TRBV12-3/TRBV12-4 NA
CASSRGQGPLHF TGTGCCAGCAGCCGCGGACAGGGACCCCTCCACTTT NA TRBJ1-6 TRBV7-2 TRBD1
CASSTDRGQPQHF TGTGCCAGCAGCACGGACAGGGGGCAGCCCCAGCATTTT NA TRBJ1-5 TRBV7-8 TRBD1
CASSLTGSYNEQFF TGTGCCAGCAGTTTGACTGGCTCCTACAATGAGCAGTTCTTC NA TRBJ2-1 TRBV6-5 NA
CASSQGTGSGNTIYF TGTGCCAGCAGCCAAGGGACAGGCTCTGGAAACACCATATATTTT NA TRBJ1-3 TRBV4-2 TRBD1
CASSPDRSNYGYTF TGCGCCAGCAGCCCTGACAGATCTAACTATGGCTACACCTTC NA TRBJ1-2 TRBV5-1 NA
CAGVGLQGTYF TGTGCCGGGGTTGGCTTACAGGGGACGTACTTC NA TRBJ2-7 TRBV30 TRBD1
CATSRDRRTQYF TGTGCCACCAGCAGAGATCGGAGAACTCAGTACTTC NA TRBJ2-5 TRBV15 NA
CASREGAKNIQYF TGTGCCAGCAGGGAGGGAGCCAAAAACATTCAGTACTTC few TRBJ2-4 TRBV12-3/TRBV12-4 NA
CASSSTGNYGYTF TGTGCCAGTAGTTCGACAGGGAACTATGGCTACACCTTC NA TRBJ1-2 TRBV19 TRBD1
CASRDSGFVGSDTEAFF TGTGCCAGTCGGGACAGCGGATTCGTCGGCTCAGACACTGAAGCTTTCTTT NA TRBJ1-1 TRBV19 TRBD1
CASSQVSSSGDTQYF TGTGCCAGCAGCCAAGTATCGAGTTCAGGAGATACGCAGTATTTT once TRBJ2-3 TRBV4-2 NA
CASAEQGNGELFF TGCGCCAGCGCAGAACAGGGAAACGGGGAGCTGTTTTTT NA TRBJ2-2 TRBV5-1 NA
CALGGFETEAFF TGTGCCCTCGGGGGGTTTGAAACTGAAGCTTTCTTT NA TRBJ1-1 TRBV30 NA
CASSFEEDRGVEAFF TGTGCCAGCAGTTTTGAAGAAGACAGGGGAGTCGAAGCTTTCTTT few TRBJ1-1 TRBV28 TRBD1
CASSLSTGGDGYTF TGCGCCAGCAGCTTGTCGACAGGGGGTGATGGCTACACCTTC NA TRBJ1-2 TRBV5-1 TRBD1
CASSPSRDSNTQYF TGTGCCAGCAGCCCCTCCCGGGACTCCAATACGCAGTATTTT NA TRBJ2-3 TRBV7-3 NA
CASKTGDYGYTF TGTGCCAGCAAGACAGGAGACTATGGCTACACCTTC NA TRBJ1-2 TRBV6-5 NA
CASSLTVGELFF TGTGCCAGCAGCTTGACGGTCGGGGAGCTGTTTTTT NA TRBJ2-2 TRBV5-4 NA
CASRLPGQGLNQPQHF TGTGCCAGTAGACTTCCGGGACAGGGGCTCAATCAGCCCCAGCATTTT few TRBJ1-5 TRBV19 TRBD1
CASSSPGQGARDEQYF TGTGCCAGCAGTTCCCCGGGACAGGGGGCAAGGGACGAGCAGTACTTC NA TRBJ2-7 TRBV28 TRBD1
CASSYSTERLFF TGTGCCAGCAGTTACTCGACAGAGAGATTGTTTTTT NA TRBJ1-4 TRBV6-2/TRBV6-3 NA
CASSERGSNQPQHF TGTGCCAGCAGTGAAAGGGGTAGCAATCAGCCCCAGCATTTT NA TRBJ1-5 TRBV6-1 NA
CATSDVTSAADTQYF TGTGCCACCAGTGATGTTACTAGCGCGGCAGATACGCAGTATTTT NA TRBJ2-3 TRBV24-1 TRBD2
CASSMTLGRETQYF TGTGCCAGTAGTATGACATTGGGGCGCGAGACCCAGTACTTC NA TRBJ2-5 TRBV19 NA
CASSRRGTGSKLFF TGTGCCAGCAGCCGAAGGGGGACAGGGAGCAAACTGTTTTTT NA TRBJ1-4 TRBV14 TRBD1
CASRARGQETQYF TGCGCCAGCAGGGCTAGGGGGCAAGAGACCCAGTACTTC NA TRBJ2-5 TRBV10-2 NA
CATSSDGSYYGYTF TGTGCCACCAGCAGCGACGGGTCCTACTATGGCTACACCTTC NA TRBJ1-2 TRBV15 NA